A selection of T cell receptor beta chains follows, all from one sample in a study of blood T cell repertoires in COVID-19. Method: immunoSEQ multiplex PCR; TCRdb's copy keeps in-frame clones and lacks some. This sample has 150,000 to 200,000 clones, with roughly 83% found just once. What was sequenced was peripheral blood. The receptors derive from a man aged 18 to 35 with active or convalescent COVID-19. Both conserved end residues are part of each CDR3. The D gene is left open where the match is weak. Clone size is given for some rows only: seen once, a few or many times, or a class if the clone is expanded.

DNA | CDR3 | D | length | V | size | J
TGTGCCAGCAGTTACGGGACAGCCGGAAACACCATATATTTT | CASSYGTAGNTIYF | TRBD1 | 14 | TRBV6-5 | NA | TRBJ1-3
TGTGCCAGCAGCGAGGGACAGGGGGCGATAGGTTCACCCCTCCACTTT | CASSEGQGAIGSPLHF | TRBD1 | 16 | TRBV9 | NA | TRBJ1-6
TGTGCCAGCAGTTACGCGGGACAGGGAATCTACGAGCAGTACTTC | CASSYAGQGIYEQYF | TRBD1 | 15 | TRBV6-6 | NA | TRBJ2-7
TGTGCCAGCAGCTTAAGGGCGGGAGGGCACAATGAGCAGTTCTTC | CASSLRAGGHNEQFF | TRBD2 | 15 | TRBV7-2 | NA | TRBJ2-1
TGTGCCTGGAGTGTACCGTCTCCAACAGGGGTCTTCCTAGCCAAAAACATTCAGTACTTC | CAWSVPSPTGVFLAKNIQYF | TRBD1 | 20 | TRBV30 | NA | TRBJ2-4
TGTGCCAGCAGCTCTAACGATAGACAGGGGGTCTCGACTAATGAAAAACTGTTTTTT | CASSSNDRQGVSTNEKLFF | TRBD1 | 19 | TRBV7-9 | NA | TRBJ1-4
TGCGCCAGCAGCCCACAGACAGGGATTAATGGCTACACCTTC | CASSPQTGINGYTF | TRBD1 | 14 | TRBV5-1 | NA | TRBJ1-2
TGTGCCAGCAAGGCGACTAGCGGAAACACCGGGGAGCTGTTTTTT | CASKATSGNTGELFF | TRBD2 | 15 | TRBV28 | many | TRBJ2-2
TGTGCCAGCAGTTTGGGGGGGGCCGTTCGGCCCCAGCATTTT | CASSLGGAVRPQHF | NA | 14 | TRBV28 | NA | TRBJ1-5
TGTGCCAGCAGTAAAGGACAGGGCGTGAACACTGAAGCTTTCTTT | CASSKGQGVNTEAFF | TRBD1 | 15 | TRBV6-6 | NA | TRBJ1-1
TGCGCCAGCAGCCAGCGAAATTCGGAGGCTGAGCAGTTCTTC | CASSQRNSEAEQFF | NA | 14 | TRBV4-1 | once | TRBJ2-1
TGTGCCAGCAGCCCGGGCTCCAGAGATTGGGGAGCTCCGTTCTTC | CASSPGSRDWGAPFF | NA | 15 | TRBV6-2/TRBV6-3 | NA | TRBJ2-1
TGTGCCAGCAGTGCTACCCCTGGACAGGCAGGTTCACCCCTCCACTTT | CASSATPGQAGSPLHF | TRBD1 | 16 | TRBV2 | NA | TRBJ1-6
TGTGCCAGCAGCGTAGTTAGCGGGAGCTCCAATGAGCAGTTCTTC | CASSVVSGSSNEQFF | TRBD2 | 15 | TRBV9 | once | TRBJ2-1
TGTGCCAGCAGCTTATTCTCCACAGCTCCCACAGATACGCAGTATTTT | CASSLFSTAPTDTQYF | NA | 16 | TRBV11-2 | NA | TRBJ2-3
TGTGCCAGCAGCTTTGCAGGGGCCCAAGAGACCCAGTACTTC | CASSFAGAQETQYF | NA | 14 | TRBV7-2 | NA | TRBJ2-5
TGTGCCAGCAGCACAGGTGGTCAGCCCCAGCATTTT | CASSTGGQPQHF | NA | 12 | TRBV4-2 | few | TRBJ1-5
TGTGCCAGCAGCGCATCCGGGACAGGGGTCGCTTTCTTT | CASSASGTGVAFF | TRBD1 | 13 | TRBV7-3 | NA | TRBJ1-1
TGTGCCAGCGCCGACAGGGAGACCTACGAGCAGTACTTC | CASADRETYEQYF | TRBD1 | 13 | TRBV19 | once | TRBJ2-7
TGTGCCAGCAGCTCCCCGAGGAGGGGCTACTACGAGCAGTACTTC | CASSSPRRGYYEQYF | NA | 15 | TRBV11-3 | NA | TRBJ2-7
TGTGCCAGCCTTCCCCGACAGGGGATAGGTGAAAAACTGTTTTTT | CASLPRQGIGEKLFF | TRBD1 | 15 | TRBV6-5 | NA | TRBJ1-4
TGTGCCAGCAGCTTAAGACAGCATGAAAAACTGTTTTTT | CASSLRQHEKLFF | NA | 13 | TRBV7-2 | NA | TRBJ1-4
TGTGCCAGCAGCCCCAGGGCCTCCGCCGGGGAGCTGTTTTTT | CASSPRASAGELFF | NA | 14 | TRBV11-3 | NA | TRBJ2-2
TGCGCCAGCACCATGCTTCACTCAGGGGCCAACGTCCTGACTTTC | CASTMLHSGANVLTF | NA | 15 | TRBV5-1 | NA | TRBJ2-6
TGTGCCAGCAGCTTAGCGGGACTAGCGGGATTAACAGATACGCAGTATTTT | CASSLAGLAGLTDTQYF | TRBD2 | 17 | TRBV7-2 | NA | TRBJ2-3
TGTGCCAGTACCGGGACAGGGGTGGTCGGGGAGCTGTTTTTT | CASTGTGVVGELFF | TRBD1 | 14 | TRBV19 | NA | TRBJ2-2
TGTGCCAGTAGCCAGAACAGGGGCCAAGAGACCCAGTACTTC | CASSQNRGQETQYF | TRBD1 | 14 | TRBV19 | NA | TRBJ2-5
TGTGCCAGATACTCTCGGACAGGGAGGGACCCTGAAGCTTTCTTT | CARYSRTGRDPEAFF | TRBD1 | 15 | TRBV6-5 | NA | TRBJ1-1
TGTGCCAGCAGTATTACCTTGGGAGGTAATTCACCCCTCCACTTT | CASSITLGGNSPLHF | NA | 15 | TRBV6-2/TRBV6-3 | NA | TRBJ1-6
TGTGCCAGCTCACCAACTAGCGGGGGGGCGGACACCGGGGAGCTGTTTTTT | CASSPTSGGADTGELFF | TRBD2 | 17 | TRBV18 | NA | TRBJ2-2
TGTGCCAGCAGTTGGAGTGAAAAACTGTTTTTT | CASSWSEKLFF | NA | 11 | TRBV6-6 | NA | TRBJ1-4
TGTGCCAGCAGACCTAGCGGGAAGGGCAATGAGCAGTTCTTC | CASRPSGKGNEQFF | TRBD2 | 14 | TRBV27 | once | TRBJ2-1
TGTGCCAGCGGTAGGGGGACAGGTCGTTCACCCCTCCACTTT | CASGRGTGRSPLHF | TRBD1 | 14 | TRBV28 | NA | TRBJ1-6
TGTGCCAGCAGCTTGGGGGACACCGGCTCTGGGGCCAACGTCCTGACTTTC | CASSLGDTGSGANVLTF | NA | 17 | TRBV5-4 | once | TRBJ2-6
TGCGCCAGCAGGGGCGGGGGGGCCAGCTCCTACAATGAGCAGTTCTTC | CASRGGGASSYNEQFF | TRBD2 | 16 | TRBV5-1 | NA | TRBJ2-1
TGTGCCAGCACCTCAAGCCCGGACAGGGGAAGAAGTACCACCCACTACGAGCAGTACTTC | CASTSSPDRGRSTTHYEQYF | TRBD1 | 20 | TRBV6-4 | NA | TRBJ2-7
TGTGCCACCAAGCAGCGGGAGGGCCCAGATACGCAGTATTTT | CATKQREGPDTQYF | TRBD2 | 14 | TRBV7-8 | NA | TRBJ2-3
TGTGCCAGCTCACCACCAGGGGTAAACACCGGGGAGCTGTTTTTT | CASSPPGVNTGELFF | NA | 15 | TRBV18 | once | TRBJ2-2
TGTGCCAGCAGCCACATGACAGGGTTCTATGGCTACACCTTC | CASSHMTGFYGYTF | TRBD1 | 14 | TRBV7-2 | NA | TRBJ1-2
TGCAGTGCTAGTACGAGCGGAAGCTCCTACAATGAGCAGTTCTTC | CSASTSGSSYNEQFF | NA | 15 | TRBV20-1 | NA | TRBJ2-1
TGTGCCAGCAGCTCAGAAACTAGCCGATACAATGAGCAGTTCTTC | CASSSETSRYNEQFF | NA | 15 | TRBV7-2 | once | TRBJ2-1
TGTGCCAGCAGTTTATTGCAGGGGACCAAGTACTTC | CASSLLQGTKYF | NA | 12 | TRBV28 | few | TRBJ2-5
TGTGCCAGCAGCTTCGAGCCGACAGGACCGAGGGCTGGAAACACCATATATTTT | CASSFEPTGPRAGNTIYF | NA | 18 | TRBV11-2 | NA | TRBJ1-3
TGTGCCAGCAGCCCAGGGGGACTAGCGGGAATGTCCTACGAGCAGTACTTC | CASSPGGLAGMSYEQYF | TRBD2 | 17 | TRBV7-2 | NA | TRBJ2-7
TGTGCCAGCAGCCAAGATTTGACAGGGAAACCCTACGAGCAGTACTTC | CASSQDLTGKPYEQYF | TRBD1 | 16 | TRBV14 | NA | TRBJ2-7
TGTGCCAGCAGCGACCCGGGACTAGCGGGAGGAACAGATACGCAGTATTTT | CASSDPGLAGGTDTQYF | TRBD2 | 17 | TRBV7-8 | NA | TRBJ2-3